The 10 T cell receptor beta chains in this list originate from one sample, sequenced in a study of T cells in Graves' hyperthyroidism and ophthalmopathy. RNA transcripts yielded amplified TCR beta CDR3 regions. A set of HTBI primers served as the primers for a first-round RT-PCR of the TCR CDR3. TCRdb itself ran the multiplex PCR reads through MiXCR, one entry per CDR3 protein. The sample holds over 150,000 distinct CDR3 sequences, roughly a sixth seen once. Sample: blood. The receptors originated from a woman aged 45-65 years with Graves' hyperthyroidism.

Many counts were recorded for this clonotype. The V gene is TRBV6-1, the J gene TRBJ2-5, with 8 bases matching TRBD1. CDR1 is MNHNS and CDR2 is SASEGT in the germline V gene. With 7 bases clipped from V and 5 bases from J, the junction kept 9 bases outside the gene matches. The CDR3 is 14 amino acids. The CDR3 DNA sequence: TGTGCCAGCATCCGGACAGGGCATAGTGAGACCCAGTACTTC. This encodes CASIRTGHSETQYF.

As concerns this clonotype: A much more abundant neighbour one base away suggests this may be a read error. The V call is TRBV18, the J call TRBJ1-3; TRBD1 matches at 8 bases. Per the germline V gene, CDR1 is KGHSH and CDR2 is LQKENI. This CDR3 contains 15 residues. V shed 4 bases and J 3 bases; nucleotides not matched to a gene: 5. The CDR3 sequence: CASSLPDRVGNTIYF. The CDR3 nucleotides are TGTGCCAGCTCACTCCCGGACAGGGTTGGAAACACCATATATTTT.

This clonotype was counted ten times or more. This sequence joins TRBV5-1 and TRBJ2-7; 9 bases line up with TRBD2. Germline loops: CDR1 SGHRS, CDR2 YFSETQ. V dropped 4 bases and J dropped 3; count of bases not matched to a gene: 8. The CDR3 spans 15 residues. The CDR3 DNA is TGCGCCAGCAGCCCAGGACTAGCGCCTGTCTACGAGCAGTACTTC. It yields the protein CASSPGLAPVYEQYF.

This clonotype was detected many times. This sequence joins TRBV7-6 and TRBJ2-7; D tentatively fits TRBD1 or TRBD2 (5 bases each). V dropped 5 bases and J dropped 7 bases, with 15 bases sitting between them. The germline gives CDR1 SGHVS, CDR2 FNYEAQ. This CDR3 contains 13 residues. The CDR3 is CASSPGTVGEQYF. In nucleotides, the CDR3 is TGTGCCAGCAGCCCGGGGACGGTCGGAGAGCAGTACTTC.

This clonotype was detected many times. This CDR3 reads CASSFGLAGVETQYF. The CDR3 nucleotides are TGTGCCAGCAGTTTTGGGCTAGCGGGAGTAGAGACCCAGTACTTC. The chain employs TRBV12-3 or TRBV12-4 and TRBJ2-5; 10 nucleotides match TRBD2. Trimming removed 3 bases from V and 4 bases from J; junction bases left unmatched: 5. This CDR3 has 15 residues.

This clonotype was counted ten times or more. This rearrangement joins TRBV11-1 to TRBJ2-5; D perhaps matches TRBD2 (6 bases). CDR3 length equals 15 residues. The germline gives CDR1 SGHAT, CDR2 FQDESV (reference sequence). The germline V and J ends were trimmed by 0 bases and 2 bases, with 10 bases remaining between them. This CDR3 reads CASSLAGTRQETQYF. The CDR3 DNA sequence: TGTGCCAGCAGCTTAGCTGGGACTCGACAAGAGACCCAGTACTTC.

This clonotype was recorded many times. V usage is TRBV2 and J usage is TRBJ2-1, with D perhaps being TRBD1 or TRBD2 (5 bases each). Trimming took off 4 bases at V and 5 bases at J, with 18 bases between the two ends. In germline, CDR1 is SNHLY, CDR2 FYNNEI. CDR3 size: 16 residues. In nucleotides, the CDR3 is TGTGCCAGCAGTGTCCAGCGGTGGGACCTCCACAATGAGCAGTTCTTC. This encodes CASSVQRWDLHNEQFF.

This chain links TRBV6-5 with TRBJ1-1; unclear D gene. The CDR3 consists of 14 residues. V was clipped by 0 bases and J by 5 bases, with 10 bases between them. CDR1 is MNHEY and CDR2 is SVGAGI in the germline V gene. DNA of the CDR3: TGTGCCAGCAGTTACTCGCCCGGGGAAACTGAAGCTTTCTTT. Its protein is CASSYSPGETEAFF.

V gene TRBV28 combines with J gene TRBJ2-5, with D possibly being TRBD2 (6 bases). This CDR3 has 14 residues. Germline assignment: CDR1 MDHEN and CDR2 SYDVKM. V was shortened by 9 bases and J by 0 bases, with 14 bases between the two germline ends. The CDR3 sequence is CASSPEGYQETQYF. Written as DNA, the CDR3 is TGTGCCAGTTCCCCGGAGGGGTACCAAGAGACCCAGTACTTC.

This clonotype was seen ten or more times. CDR3 bases: TGTGCCAGCAGTTTCACAGGCGTCGGCTCCTACAATGAGCAGTTCTTC. Protein product: CASSFTGVGSYNEQFF. The rearrangement links TRBV6-1 to TRBJ2-1, with D possibly matching TRBD1 (5 bases). The CDR3 runs 16 residues. The germline V and J ends were trimmed by 5 bases and 0 bases, with 14 bases remaining between them. In germline, CDR1 is MNHNS, CDR2 SASEGT.